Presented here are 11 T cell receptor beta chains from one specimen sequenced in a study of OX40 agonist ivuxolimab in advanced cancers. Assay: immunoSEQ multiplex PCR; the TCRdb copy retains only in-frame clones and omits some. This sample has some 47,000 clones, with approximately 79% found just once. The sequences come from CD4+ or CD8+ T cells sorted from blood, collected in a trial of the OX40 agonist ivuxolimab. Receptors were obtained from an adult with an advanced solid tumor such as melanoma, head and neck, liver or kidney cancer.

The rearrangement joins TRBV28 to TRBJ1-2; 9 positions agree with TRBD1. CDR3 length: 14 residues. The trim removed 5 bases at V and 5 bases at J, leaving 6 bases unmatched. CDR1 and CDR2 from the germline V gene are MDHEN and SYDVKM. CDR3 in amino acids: CASSPGGQGYGYTF. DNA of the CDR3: TGTGCCAGCAGTCCAGGGGGACAGGGATATGGCTACACCTTC.

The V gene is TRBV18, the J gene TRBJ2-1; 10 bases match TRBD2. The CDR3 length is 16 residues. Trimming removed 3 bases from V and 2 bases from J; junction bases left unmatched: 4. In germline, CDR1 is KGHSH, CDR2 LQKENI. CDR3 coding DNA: TGTGCCAGCTCACCCCAGAGCGGGGGGGCCTACAATGAGCAGTTCTTC. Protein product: CASSPQSGGAYNEQFF.

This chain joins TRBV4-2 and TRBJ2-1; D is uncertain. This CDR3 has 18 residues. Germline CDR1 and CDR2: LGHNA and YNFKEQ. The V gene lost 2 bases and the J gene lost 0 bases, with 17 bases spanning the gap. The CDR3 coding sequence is TGTGCCAGCAGCCAATTTGACGCGGCGATAAGCTCCTACAATGAGCAGTTCTTC. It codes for CASSQFDAAISSYNEQFF.

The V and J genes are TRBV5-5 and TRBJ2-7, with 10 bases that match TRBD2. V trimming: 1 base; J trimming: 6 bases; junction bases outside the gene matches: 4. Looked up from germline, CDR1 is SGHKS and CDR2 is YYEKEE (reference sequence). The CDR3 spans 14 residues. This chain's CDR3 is CASSLTSGIAEQYF. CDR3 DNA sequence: TGTGCCAGCAGCTTGACTAGCGGGATTGCCGAGCAGTACTTC.

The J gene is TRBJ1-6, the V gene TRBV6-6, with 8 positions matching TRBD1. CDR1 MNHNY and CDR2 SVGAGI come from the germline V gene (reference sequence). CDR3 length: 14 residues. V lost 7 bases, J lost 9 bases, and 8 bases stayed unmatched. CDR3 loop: CASTLDRVGSPLHF. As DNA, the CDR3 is TGTGCCAGCACCTTGGACAGGGTGGGTTCACCCCTCCACTTT.

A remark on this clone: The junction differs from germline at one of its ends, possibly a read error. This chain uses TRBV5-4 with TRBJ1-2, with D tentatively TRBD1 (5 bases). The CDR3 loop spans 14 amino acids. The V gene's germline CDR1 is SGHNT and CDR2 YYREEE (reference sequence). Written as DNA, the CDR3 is TGTGCCAGCAGCCGACCGGGGGACGCCTATGGCTACATCTTC. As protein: CASSRPGDAYGYIF. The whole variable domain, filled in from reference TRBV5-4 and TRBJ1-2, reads ETGVTQSPTHLIKTRGQQVTLRCSSQSGHNTVSWYQQALGQGPQFIFQYYREEENGRGNFPPRFSGLQFPNYSSELNVNALELDDSALYLCASSRPGDAYGYIFGSGTRLTVV.

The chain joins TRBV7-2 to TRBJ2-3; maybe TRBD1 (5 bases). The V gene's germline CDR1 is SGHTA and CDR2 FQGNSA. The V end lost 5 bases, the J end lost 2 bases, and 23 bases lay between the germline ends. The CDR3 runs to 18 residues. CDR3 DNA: TGTGCCAGCAGCGCGAGTTACAAGGGGCAGCGACTCACAGATACGCAGTATTTT. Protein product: CASSASYKGQRLTDTQYF. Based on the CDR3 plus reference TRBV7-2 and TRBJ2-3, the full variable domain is GAGVSQSPSNKVTEKGKDVELRCDPISGHTALYWYRQSLGQGLEFLIYFQGNSAPDKSGLPSDRFSAERTGGSVSTLTIQRTQQEDSAVYLCASSASYKGQRLTDTQYFGPGTRLTVL.

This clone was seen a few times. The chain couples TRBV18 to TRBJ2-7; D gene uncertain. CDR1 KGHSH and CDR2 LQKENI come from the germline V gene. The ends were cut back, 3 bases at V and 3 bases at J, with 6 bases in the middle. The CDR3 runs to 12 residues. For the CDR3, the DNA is TGTGCCAGCTCACCCCAAAACTACGAGCAGTACTTC. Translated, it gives CASSPQNYEQYF.

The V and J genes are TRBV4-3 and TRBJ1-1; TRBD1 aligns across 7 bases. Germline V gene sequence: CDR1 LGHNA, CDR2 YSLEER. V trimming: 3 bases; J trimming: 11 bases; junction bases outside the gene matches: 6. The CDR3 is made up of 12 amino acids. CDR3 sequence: CASSHPTGRAFF. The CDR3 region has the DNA TGCGCCAGCAGCCACCCGACAGGGCGGGCTTTCTTT.

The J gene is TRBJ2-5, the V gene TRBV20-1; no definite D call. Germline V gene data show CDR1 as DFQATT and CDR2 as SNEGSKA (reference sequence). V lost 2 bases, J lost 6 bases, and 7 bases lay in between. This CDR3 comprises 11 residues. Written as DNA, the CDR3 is TGCAGTGCTAGATGGGGTCAGACCCAGTACTTC. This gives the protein CSARWGQTQYF.

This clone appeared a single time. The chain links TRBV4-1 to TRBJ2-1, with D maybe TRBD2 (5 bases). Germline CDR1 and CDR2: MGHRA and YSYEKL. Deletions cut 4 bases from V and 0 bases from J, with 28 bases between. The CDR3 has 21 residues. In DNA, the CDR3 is TGCGCCAGCAGCCGCCCCCGAGGGAAGTTGGGAGTCACGAGCTCCTACAATGAGCAGTTCTTC. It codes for CASSRPRGKLGVTSSYNEQFF.